The sequence of this T cell receptor beta chain was determined in a study of shared T cell receptors in the human thymus. The repertoire was sequenced with immunoSEQ multiplex PCR; TCRdb's copy has only in-frame clones and lacks some. The table includes some 640,000 clones, around 87% detected once. Another study also made use of these data, one on human thymus T cells. That study adds: Corrective surgery for congenital heart defects was being performed on the healthy Finnish infants who were the donors. The thymus tissue came from resections taken during corrective heart surgery. Thymic as well as blood repertoires seemed to favor certain V and J genes unevenly. Highly overlapping thymic repertoires in unrelated individuals were reported by related research.

The sequence was obtained from a boy under two years old with a congenital heart defect. The material sequenced was thymocytes.

The CDR3 loop is CASSQDEKGDTGELFF. The CDR3 coding sequence is TGCGCCAGCAGCCAAGATGAAAAGGGAGACACCGGGGAGCTGTTTTTT. The rearrangement links TRBV4-3 to TRBJ2-2, with a tentative D call TRBD2 (5 bases). There are 16 residues in the CDR3. Germline loops: CDR1 LGHNA, CDR2 YSLEER. V was cut by 0 bases and J by 3 bases, with 11 bases left in between.